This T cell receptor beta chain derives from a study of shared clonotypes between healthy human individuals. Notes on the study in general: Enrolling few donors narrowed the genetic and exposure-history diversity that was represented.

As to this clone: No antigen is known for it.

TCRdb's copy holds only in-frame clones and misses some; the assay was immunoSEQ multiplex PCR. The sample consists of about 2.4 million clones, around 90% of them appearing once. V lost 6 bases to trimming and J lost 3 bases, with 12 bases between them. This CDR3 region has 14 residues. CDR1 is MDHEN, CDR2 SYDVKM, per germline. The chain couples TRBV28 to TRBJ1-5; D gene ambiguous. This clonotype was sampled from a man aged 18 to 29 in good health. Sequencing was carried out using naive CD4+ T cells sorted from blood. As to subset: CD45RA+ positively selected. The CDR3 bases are TGTGCCAGCAGGGTACCGGGATTCAATCAGCCCCAGCATTTT. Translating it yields CASRVPGFNQPQHF.